A selection of T cell receptor beta chains follows, all from one sample in a study of long-term antiretroviral therapy in people with HIV. This table comes from immunoSEQ multiplex PCR, and its TCRdb copy is limited to in-frame clones, with some not included. The table lists around 34,000 clones, around 79% of them singletons. Source: unsorted PBMCs, taken 3 years after starting antiretroviral therapy. The receptors shown here come from a man aged 50-60 years with HIV. Both conserved end residues are part of each CDR3. D genes are given only for firm matches. A row's size may be missing; if present it is once, few, many or a size class.

NA	TRBV5-6	NA	TRBJ2-1	CASSLYDEQFF	TGTGCCAGCAGCTTGTACGATGAGCAGTTCTTC
NA	TRBV28	TRBD1	TRBJ1-1	CASGQGLTEAFF	TGTGCCAGCGGACAGGGGTTGACTGAAGCTTTCTTT
NA	TRBV7-2	NA	TRBJ2-7	CASSSVDIIRPYEQYF	TGTGCCAGCAGCTCCGTGGACATCATCCGCCCATACGAGCAGTACTTC
NA	TRBV2	NA	TRBJ1-4	CASSPGIATNEKLFF	TGTGCCAGCAGTCCGGGGATAGCAACTAATGAAAAACTGTTTTTT
NA	TRBV29-1	NA	TRBJ1-1	CSGSPKNTEAFF	TGCAGCGGATCACCTAAAAACACTGAAGCTTTCTTT
NA	TRBV19	TRBD1	TRBJ1-1	CASSRQGALSWNTEAFF	TGTGCCAGTAGTAGACAGGGGGCACTGAGTTGGAACACTGAAGCTTTCTTT
NA	TRBV29-1	NA	TRBJ1-2	CSVETLYRVRSYGYTF	TGCAGCGTTGAAACCCTCTACAGGGTTAGGTCCTATGGCTACACCTTC
NA	TRBV9	NA	TRBJ2-2	CASSIGNPGELFF	TGTGCCAGCAGCATCGGTAATCCCGGGGAGCTGTTTTTT
once	TRBV6-5	NA	TRBJ2-3	CASSTGRGDTQYF	TGTGCCAGCAGCACGGGGCGGGGAGATACGCAGTATTTT
NA	TRBV30	TRBD2	TRBJ2-1	CAWSVAGDDNEQFF	TGTGCCTGGAGTGTAGCGGGGGATGACAATGAGCAGTTCTTC
once	TRBV5-1	NA	TRBJ2-1	CASSSQGGVREQFF	TGCGCCAGCAGCTCACAGGGGGGGGTCCGTGAGCAGTTCTTC
NA	TRBV27	NA	TRBJ1-1	CASSLRGLNTEAFF	TGTGCCAGCAGTTTAAGGGGCCTGAACACTGAAGCTTTCTTT
NA	TRBV5-4	NA	TRBJ1-2	CASSFTLRYGYTF	TGTGCCAGCAGCTTCACATTACGCTATGGCTACACCTTC
NA	TRBV10-3	TRBD1	TRBJ2-7	CAISADRVLGEQYF	TGTGCCATCAGTGCGGACAGGGTTTTAGGCGAGCAGTACTTC
medium-sized	TRBV30	NA	TRBJ2-7	CAWSDNYEQYF	TGTGCCTGGAGTGACAACTACGAGCAGTACTTC
NA	TRBV7-9	TRBD2	TRBJ2-3	CASSLGWGGPTDTQYF	TGTGCCAGCAGCTTAGGGTGGGGAGGGCCCACAGATACGCAGTATTTT
NA	TRBV12-1	NA	TRBJ1-2	CASSFGVVGGYGYTF	TGTGCCAGCAGCTTTGGGGTCGTGGGGGGTTATGGCTACACCTTC